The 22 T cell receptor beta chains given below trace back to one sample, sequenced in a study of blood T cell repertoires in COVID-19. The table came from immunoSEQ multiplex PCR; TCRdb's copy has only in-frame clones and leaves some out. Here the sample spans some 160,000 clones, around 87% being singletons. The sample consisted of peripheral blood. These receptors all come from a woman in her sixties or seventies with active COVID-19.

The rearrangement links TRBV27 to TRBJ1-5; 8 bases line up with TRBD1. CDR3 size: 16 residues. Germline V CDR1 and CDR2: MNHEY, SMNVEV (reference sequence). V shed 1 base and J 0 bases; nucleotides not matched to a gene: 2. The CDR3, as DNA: TGTGCCAGCAGTTTATTTGGGACAGGTAGCAATCAGCCCCAGCATTTT. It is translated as CASSLFGTGSNQPQHF.

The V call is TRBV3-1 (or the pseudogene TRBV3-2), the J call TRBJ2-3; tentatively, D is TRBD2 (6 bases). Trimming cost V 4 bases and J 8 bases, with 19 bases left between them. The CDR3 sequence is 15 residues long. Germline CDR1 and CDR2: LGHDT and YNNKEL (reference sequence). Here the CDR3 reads CASSRVRDSSATQYF. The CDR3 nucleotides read TGTGCCAGCAGCCGCGTGAGGGACTCGAGTGCTACGCAGTATTTT.

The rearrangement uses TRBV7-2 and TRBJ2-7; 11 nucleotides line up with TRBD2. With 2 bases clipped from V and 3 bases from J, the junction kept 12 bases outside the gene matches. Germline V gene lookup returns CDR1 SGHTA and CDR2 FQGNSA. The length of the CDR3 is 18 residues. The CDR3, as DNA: TGTGCCAGCAGCTTACGCAGCATAGCGGGAGGGCCTGACTACGAGCAGTACTTC. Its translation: CASSLRSIAGGPDYEQYF.

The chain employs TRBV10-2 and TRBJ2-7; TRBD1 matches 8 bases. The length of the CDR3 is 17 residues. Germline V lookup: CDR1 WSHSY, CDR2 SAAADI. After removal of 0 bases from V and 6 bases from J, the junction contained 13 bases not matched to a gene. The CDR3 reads CASSESQGSRTGSEQYF. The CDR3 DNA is TGCGCCAGCAGTGAGTCTCAGGGGAGCAGGACAGGGAGCGAGCAGTACTTC.

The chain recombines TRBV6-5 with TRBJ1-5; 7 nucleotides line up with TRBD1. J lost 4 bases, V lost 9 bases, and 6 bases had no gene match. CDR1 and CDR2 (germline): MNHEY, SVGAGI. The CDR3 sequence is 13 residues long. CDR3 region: CASGQAGNQPQHF. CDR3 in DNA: TGTGCCAGTGGACAGGCGGGAAATCAGCCCCAGCATTTT.

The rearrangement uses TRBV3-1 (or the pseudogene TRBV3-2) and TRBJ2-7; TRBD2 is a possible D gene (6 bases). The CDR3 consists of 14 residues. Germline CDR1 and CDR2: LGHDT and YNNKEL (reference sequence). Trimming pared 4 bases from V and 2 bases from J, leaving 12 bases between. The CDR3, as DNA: TGTGCCAGCAGCCTCTCGCGGGGACCCTACGAGCAGTACTTC. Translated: CASSLSRGPYEQYF.

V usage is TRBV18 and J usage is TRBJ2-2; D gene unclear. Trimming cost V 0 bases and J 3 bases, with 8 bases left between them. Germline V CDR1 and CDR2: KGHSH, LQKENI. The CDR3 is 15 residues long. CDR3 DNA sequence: TGTGCCAGCTCACCACCGGTGACACACACCGGGGAGCTGTTTTTT. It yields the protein CASSPPVTHTGELFF.

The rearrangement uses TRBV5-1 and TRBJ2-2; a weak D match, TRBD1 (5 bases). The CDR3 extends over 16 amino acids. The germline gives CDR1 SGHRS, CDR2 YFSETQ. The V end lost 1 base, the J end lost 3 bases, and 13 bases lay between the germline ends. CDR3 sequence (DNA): TGCGCCAGCAGCTTGCCCCGACAGACTTACACCGGGGAGCTGTTTTTT. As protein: CASSLPRQTYTGELFF.

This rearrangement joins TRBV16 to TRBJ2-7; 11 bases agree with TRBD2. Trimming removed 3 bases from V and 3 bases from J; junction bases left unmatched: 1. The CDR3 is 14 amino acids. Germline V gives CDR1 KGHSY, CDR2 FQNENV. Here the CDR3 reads CASSHGLAGYEQYF. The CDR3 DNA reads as TGTGCCAGCAGCCATGGACTAGCGGGCTACGAGCAGTACTTC.

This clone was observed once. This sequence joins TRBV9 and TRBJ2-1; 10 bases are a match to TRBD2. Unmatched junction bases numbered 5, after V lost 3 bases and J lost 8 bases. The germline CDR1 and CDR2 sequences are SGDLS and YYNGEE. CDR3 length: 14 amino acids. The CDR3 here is CASSGSGGYDEQFF. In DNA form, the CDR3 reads TGTGCCAGCAGCGGTAGCGGGGGGTATGATGAGCAGTTCTTC. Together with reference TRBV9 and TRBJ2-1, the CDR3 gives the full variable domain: DSGVTQTPKHLITATGQRVTLRCSPRSGDLSVYWYQQSLDQGLQFLIQYYNGEERAKGNILERFSAQQFPDLHSELNLSSLELGDSALYFCASSGSGGYDEQFFGPGTRLTVL.

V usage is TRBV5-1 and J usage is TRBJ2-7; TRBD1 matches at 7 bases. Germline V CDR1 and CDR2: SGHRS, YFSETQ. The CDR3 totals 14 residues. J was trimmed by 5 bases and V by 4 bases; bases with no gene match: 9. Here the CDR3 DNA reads TGCGCCAGCAGCAAGACAGGGTTCGTGGACGAGCAGTACTTC. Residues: CASSKTGFVDEQYF.

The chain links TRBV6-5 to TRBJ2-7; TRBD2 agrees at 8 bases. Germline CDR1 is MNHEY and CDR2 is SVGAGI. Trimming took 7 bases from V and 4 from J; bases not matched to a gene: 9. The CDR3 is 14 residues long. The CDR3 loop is CASTQGLGRYEQYF. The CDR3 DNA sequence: TGTGCCAGCACCCAGGGACTAGGGAGGTACGAGCAGTACTTC.

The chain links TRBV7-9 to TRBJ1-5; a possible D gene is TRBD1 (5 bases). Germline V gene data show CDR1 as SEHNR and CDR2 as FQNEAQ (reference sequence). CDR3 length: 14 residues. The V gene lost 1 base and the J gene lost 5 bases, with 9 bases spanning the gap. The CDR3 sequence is CASSLGTSYQPQHF. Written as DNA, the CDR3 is TGTGCCAGCAGCTTAGGGACATCTTATCAGCCCCAGCATTTT.

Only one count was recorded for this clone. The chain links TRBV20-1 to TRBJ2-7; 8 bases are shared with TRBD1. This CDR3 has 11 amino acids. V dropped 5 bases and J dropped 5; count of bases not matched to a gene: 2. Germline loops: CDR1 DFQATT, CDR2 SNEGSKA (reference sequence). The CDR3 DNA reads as TGCAGTGCTGACAGGGGCCACGAGCAGTACTTC. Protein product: CSADRGHEQYF.

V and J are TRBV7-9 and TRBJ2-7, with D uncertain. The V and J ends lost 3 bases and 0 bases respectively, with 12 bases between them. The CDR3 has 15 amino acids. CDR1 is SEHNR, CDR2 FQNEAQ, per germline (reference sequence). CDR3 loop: CASSFLQRSSYEQYF. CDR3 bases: TGTGCCAGCAGCTTTTTACAAAGGAGCTCCTACGAGCAGTACTTC.

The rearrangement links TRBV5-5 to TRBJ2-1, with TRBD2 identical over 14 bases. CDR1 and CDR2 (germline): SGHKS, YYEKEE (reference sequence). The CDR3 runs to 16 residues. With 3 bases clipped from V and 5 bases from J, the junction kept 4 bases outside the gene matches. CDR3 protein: CASSWRLAGGNNEQFF. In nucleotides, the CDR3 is TGTGCCAGCAGCTGGAGACTAGCGGGAGGGAACAATGAGCAGTTCTTC.

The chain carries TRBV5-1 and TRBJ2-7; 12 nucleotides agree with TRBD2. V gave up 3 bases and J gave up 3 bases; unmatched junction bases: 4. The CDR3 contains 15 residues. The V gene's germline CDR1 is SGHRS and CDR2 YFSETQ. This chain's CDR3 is CASSSSSGRVYEQYF. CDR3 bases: TGCGCCAGCAGCTCTTCTAGCGGGAGGGTCTACGAGCAGTACTTC.

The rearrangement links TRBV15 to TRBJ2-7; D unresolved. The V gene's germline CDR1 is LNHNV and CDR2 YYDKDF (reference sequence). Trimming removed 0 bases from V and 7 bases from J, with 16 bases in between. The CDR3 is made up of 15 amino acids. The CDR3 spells CATSRDTGNGLEQYF. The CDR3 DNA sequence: TGTGCCACCAGCAGAGATACGGGTAATGGCTTGGAGCAGTACTTC.

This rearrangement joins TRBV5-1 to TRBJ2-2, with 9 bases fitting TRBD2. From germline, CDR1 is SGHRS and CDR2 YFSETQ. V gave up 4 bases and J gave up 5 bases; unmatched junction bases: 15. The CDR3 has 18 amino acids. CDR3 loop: CASSPKPSDLAGTGELFF. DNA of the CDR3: TGCGCCAGCAGCCCTAAGCCCTCCGATCTAGCGGGAACCGGGGAGCTGTTTTTT.

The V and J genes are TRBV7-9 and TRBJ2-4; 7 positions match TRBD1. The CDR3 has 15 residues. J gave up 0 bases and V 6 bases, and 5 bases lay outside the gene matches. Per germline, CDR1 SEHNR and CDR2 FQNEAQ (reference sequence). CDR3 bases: TGTGCCAGCAGTTATGCAGGGGGAGCCAAAAACATTCAGTACTTC. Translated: CASSYAGGAKNIQYF.

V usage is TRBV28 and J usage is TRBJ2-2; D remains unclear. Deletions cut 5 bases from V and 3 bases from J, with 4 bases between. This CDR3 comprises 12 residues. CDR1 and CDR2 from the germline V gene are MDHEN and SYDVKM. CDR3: CASSPYTGELFF. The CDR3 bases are TGTGCCAGCAGTCCCTACACCGGGGAGCTGTTTTTT.

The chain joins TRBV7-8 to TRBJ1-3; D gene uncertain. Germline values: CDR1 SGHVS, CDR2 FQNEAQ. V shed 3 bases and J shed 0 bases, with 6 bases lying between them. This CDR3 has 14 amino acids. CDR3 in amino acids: CASSFQNSGNTIYF. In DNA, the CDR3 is TGTGCCAGCAGCTTTCAGAACTCTGGAAACACCATATATTTT. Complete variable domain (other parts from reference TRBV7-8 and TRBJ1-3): GAGVSQSPRYKVAKRGQDVALRCDPISGHVSLFWYQQALGQGPEFLTYFQNEAQLDKSGLPSDRFFAERPEGSVSTLKIQRTQQEDSAVYLCASSFQNSGNTIYFGEGSWLTVV.